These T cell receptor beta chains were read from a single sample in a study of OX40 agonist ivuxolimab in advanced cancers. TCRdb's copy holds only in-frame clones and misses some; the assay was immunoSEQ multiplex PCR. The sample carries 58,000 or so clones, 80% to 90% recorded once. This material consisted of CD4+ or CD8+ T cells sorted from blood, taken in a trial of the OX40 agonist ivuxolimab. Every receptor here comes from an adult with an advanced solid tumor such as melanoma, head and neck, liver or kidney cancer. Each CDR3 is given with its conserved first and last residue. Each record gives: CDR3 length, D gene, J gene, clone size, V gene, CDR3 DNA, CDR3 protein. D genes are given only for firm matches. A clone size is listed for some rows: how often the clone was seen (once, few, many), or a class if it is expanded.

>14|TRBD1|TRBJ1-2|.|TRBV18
TGTGCCAGCTCACAGGGACAGGGGGCGCGTGGCTACACCTTC
CASSQGQGARGYTF
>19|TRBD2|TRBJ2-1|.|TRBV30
TGTGCCTGGAGTGTTGTGGGACTAGCGGGAGGGCCACGGTACAATGAGCAGTTCTTC
CAWSVVGLAGGPRYNEQFF
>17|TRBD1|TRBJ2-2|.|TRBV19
TGTGCCAGTAGTATAGGCCCAGGGGGCTTTAACACCGGGGAGCTGTTTTTT
CASSIGPGGFNTGELFF
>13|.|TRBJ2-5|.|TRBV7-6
TGTGCCAGCAGCTTAAACAGTGGGGAGACCCAGTACTTC
CASSLNSGETQYF
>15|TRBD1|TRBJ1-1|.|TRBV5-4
TGTGCCAGCAGCTATCGGACAGGGTCTATCGCTGAAGCTTTCTTT
CASSYRTGSIAEAFF
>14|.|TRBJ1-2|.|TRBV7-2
TGTGCCAGCAGCTTGTACAGGGAGAACTATGGCTACACCTTC
CASSLYRENYGYTF
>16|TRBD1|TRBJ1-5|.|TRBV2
TGTGCCAGCAGGAGGGACAGGGATCATAGCAATCAGCCCCAGCATTTT
CASRRDRDHSNQPQHF
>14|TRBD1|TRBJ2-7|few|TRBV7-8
TGTGCCAGCAGCTCAGGGACAGGGCTTGCCGAGCAGTACTTC
CASSSGTGLAEQYF
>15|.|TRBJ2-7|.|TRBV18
TGTGCCAGCTCACCACCGGTTGGGGGCTCCTACGAGCAGTACTTC
CASSPPVGGSYEQYF
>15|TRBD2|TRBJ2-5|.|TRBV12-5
TGTGCTAGTGGTAAGGGACTAGAACGGGAAGAGACCCAGTACTTC
CASGKGLEREETQYF
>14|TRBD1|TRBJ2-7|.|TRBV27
TGTGCCAGCAGTCGACAGGGGTTCTCCTACGAGCAGTACTTC
CASSRQGFSYEQYF
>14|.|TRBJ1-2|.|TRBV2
TGTGCCAGCAGTGAAAGTGCAGCGAACTATGGCTACACCTTC
CASSESAANYGYTF
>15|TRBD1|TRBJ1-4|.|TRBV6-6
TGTGCCAGCAGTGGACAGGACGGGACTAATGAAAAACTGTTTTTT
CASSGQDGTNEKLFF
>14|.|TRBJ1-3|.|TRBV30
TGTGCCTGGAGCGCGGACAACTCTGGAAACACCATATATTTT
CAWSADNSGNTIYF
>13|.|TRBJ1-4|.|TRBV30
TGTGCCTGGAGAGGGTACCAGGGGGAAAAACTGTTTTTT
CAWRGYQGEKLFF
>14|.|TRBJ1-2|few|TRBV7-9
TGTGCCAGCAGCATACTTGGAACCTATGGAGGCTACACCTTC
CASSILGTYGGYTF
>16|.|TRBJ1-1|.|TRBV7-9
TGTGCCAGCAACCTAGGCGGCGGGCGGAGGAACACTGAAGCTTTCTTT
CASNLGGGRRNTEAFF
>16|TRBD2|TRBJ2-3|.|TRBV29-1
TGCAGCGTCGAGGGACTAGCGGGACCTCGCACAGATACGCAGTATTTT
CSVEGLAGPRTDTQYF
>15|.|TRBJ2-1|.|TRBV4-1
TGCGCCAGCAGCCAAGTACGGGGAAGCTACAATGAGCAGTTCTTC
CASSQVRGSYNEQFF
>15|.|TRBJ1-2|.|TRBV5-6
TGTGCCAGCAGCTTGGGAGCGGGGGCGCGAAATGGCCACACCTTC
CASSLGAGARNGHTF
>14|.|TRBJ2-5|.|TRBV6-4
TGTGCCAGCGGCATCCGACAGAGACAAGAGACCCAGTACTTC
CASGIRQRQETQYF
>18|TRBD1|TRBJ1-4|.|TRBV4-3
TGCGCCAGCAGCCAAGAAGTCACGACCGGGACAGCTAATGAAAAACTGTTTTTT
CASSQEVTTGTANEKLFF
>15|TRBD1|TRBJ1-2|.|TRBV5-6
TGTGCCAGCAGCTCCCTTCGACAGGGCCACTATGGCTACACCTTC
CASSSLRQGHYGYTF
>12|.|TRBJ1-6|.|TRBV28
TGTGCCAGCAGTTTAATGGATTCACCCCTCCACTTT
CASSLMDSPLHF
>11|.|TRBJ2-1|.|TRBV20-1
TGCAGTGAAGTTATCTACAATGAGCAGTTCTTC
CSEVIYNEQFF
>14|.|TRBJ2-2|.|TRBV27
TGTGCCATCCAATCCTCCTTGGGGACCGGGGAGCTGTTTTTT
CAIQSSLGTGELFF
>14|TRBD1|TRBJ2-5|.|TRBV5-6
TGTGCCAGCAGCCTCATAGGACAGGGGGAGACCCAGTACTTC
CASSLIGQGETQYF
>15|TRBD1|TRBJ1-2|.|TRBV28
TGTGCCAGCAGTTTCACAGGGGGCGCTGGCTATGGCTACACCTTC
CASSFTGGAGYGYTF
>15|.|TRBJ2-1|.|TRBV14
TGTGCCAGCAGCCAAGATCTTCCAGAACCTAATGAGCAGTTCTTC
CASSQDLPEPNEQFF
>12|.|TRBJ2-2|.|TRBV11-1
TGTGCCAGCAGCTTAGACCCCGGGGAGCTGTTTTTT
CASSLDPGELFF
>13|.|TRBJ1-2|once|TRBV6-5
TGTGCCAGCATCAAGACAGCGAAGTGGGGCTACACCTTC
CASIKTAKWGYTF
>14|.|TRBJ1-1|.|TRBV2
TGTGCCAGCAGCTCCGACAGGCTAACTGGGGGAGCTTTCTTT
CASSSDRLTGGAFF
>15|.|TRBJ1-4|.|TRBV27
TGTGCCAGCAGTGCAGACAGCCAAGTCAAGGGGGAACTGTTTTTT
CASSADSQVKGELFF
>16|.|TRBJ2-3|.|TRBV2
TGTGCCAGCAGCCTTTCCGGGCCCGGAGGGGCAGATACGCAGTATTTT
CASSLSGPGGADTQYF
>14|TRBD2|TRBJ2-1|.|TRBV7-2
TGTGCCAGCAGCTTCGGGGGGTCCTACAATGAGCAGTTCTTC
CASSFGGSYNEQFF
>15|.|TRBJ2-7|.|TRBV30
TGTGCCTGGAAGCCTAAGGGGTTAATCTCCTACGAGCAGTACTTC
CAWKPKGLISYEQYF
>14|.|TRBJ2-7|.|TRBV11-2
TGTGCCAGCAGCTATCACGGAGGGGGATACGAGCAGTACTTC
CASSYHGGGYEQYF
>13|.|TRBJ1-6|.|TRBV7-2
TGTGCCAGCAGCTCGTTAAAAAATTCACCCCTCCACTTT
CASSSLKNSPLHF
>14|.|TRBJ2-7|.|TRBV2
TGTGCCAGCCGGCCGGGCGGGGGCCCCTACGAGCAGTACTTC
CASRPGGGPYEQYF
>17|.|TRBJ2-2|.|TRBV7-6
TGTGCCAGCAGCTTATCCCCCGTGCGGACGAACACCGGGGAGCTGTTTTTT
CASSLSPVRTNTGELFF
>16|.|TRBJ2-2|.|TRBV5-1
TGCGCCAGCACACCGTCTACCCGGGCGGACACCGGGGAGCTGTTTTTT
CASTPSTRADTGELFF
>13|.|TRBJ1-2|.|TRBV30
TGTGCCTGGAGTGTCAGCCGGAACTATGGCTACACCTTC
CAWSVSRNYGYTF
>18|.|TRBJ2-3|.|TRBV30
TGTGCCTGGAGGGGAGCGGCACGCTACGCCACTAGCACAGATACGCAGTATTTT
CAWRGAARYATSTDTQYF
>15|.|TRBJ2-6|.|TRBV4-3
TGCGCCAGCAGCCAAGAGGGATCCGGGGCCAACGTCCTGACTTTC
CASSQEGSGANVLTF
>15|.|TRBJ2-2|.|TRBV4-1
TGCGCCAGCAGCCAAGAGGGGACGAACACCGGGGAGCTGTTTTTT
CASSQEGTNTGELFF